The 29 T cell receptor beta chains in this list originate from one sample, sequenced in a study of T cells in Graves' hyperthyroidism and ophthalmopathy. Amplification of TCR beta CDR3 regions was performed using RNA transcripts as template. Researchers ran a first-round RT-PCR on the TCR CDR3 using the HTBI primer set. TCRdb re-analysed the multiplex PCR reads in MiXCR, keeping a single row per CDR3 protein. This table holds more than 550,000 distinct CDR3 sequences, less than 45% found once. The sample was peripheral blood or thyroid tissue (not recorded which). Source of these receptors: an adult man with Graves' disease, either hyperthyroidism or ophthalmopathy (not recorded which).

This clonotype was picked up a small number of times. V usage is TRBV2 and J usage is TRBJ2-7; D possibly corresponds to TRBD1 (5 bases). With 7 bases removed from V and 2 bases from J, the gap between germline ends came to 12 bases. Looked up from germline, CDR1 is SNHLY and CDR2 is FYNNEI. The CDR3 consists of 13 residues. The CDR3 DNA reads TGTGCCAGCACCCAGGACACCACCTACGAGCAGTACTTC. This sequence encodes CASTQDTTYEQYF. Together with reference TRBV2 and TRBJ2-7, the CDR3 gives the full variable domain: EPEVTQTPSHQVTQMGQEVILRCVPISNHLYFYWYRQILGQKVEFLVSFYNNEISEKSEIFDDQFSVERPDGSNFTLKIRSTKLEDSAMYFCASTQDTTYEQYFGPGTRLTVT.

A note on this clonotype: The junction and the germline gene differ at one end; a read error may be behind it. The rearrangement joins TRBV5-1 to TRBJ1-1, with D possibly TRBD1 on 5 matching bases. Germline V gives CDR1 SGHRS, CDR2 YFSETQ. The CDR3 totals 13 residues. CDR3 residues: CASSMGVSTEALF. The CDR3, as DNA: TGCGCCAGCAGTATGGGGGTAAGCACTGAAGCTCTCTTT.

This clonotype was detected a few times. V is TRBV20-1 and J is TRBJ1-5; 8 nucleotides match TRBD1. CDR3 length: 18 residues. The V and J ends lost 6 bases and 0 bases, in that order; junction bases with no gene match: 16. CDR1 is DFQATT, CDR2 SNEGSKA, per germline (reference sequence). In nucleotides, the CDR3 is TGCAGTGCCGTGCGGACAGGGCGAACCCCTTATAGCAATCAGCCCCAGCATTTT. Protein sequence: CSAVRTGRTPYSNQPQHF.

This clonotype was seen only once. The rearrangement uses TRBV25-1 and TRBJ2-7; D is undetermined. The CDR3 is 10 amino acids. V lost 8 bases to trimming and J lost 5 bases, with 7 bases between them. The germline V gene encodes CDR1 MGHDK and CDR2 SYGVNS. CDR3 nucleotide sequence: TGTGCCAGCGGGGAACACGAGCAGTACTTC. It translates to CASGEHEQYF.

In its sample, this clonotype was seen a few times. V and J are TRBV7-9 and TRBJ2-7; 8 bases align to TRBD1. CDR1 and CDR2 from the germline V gene are SEHNR and FQNEAQ (reference sequence). The CDR3 length is 14 residues. With 2 bases clipped from V and 3 bases from J, the junction kept 3 bases outside the gene matches. The CDR3 spells CASSLTGQVYEQYF. The CDR3 coding sequence is TGTGCCAGCAGCTTAACGGGACAGGTCTACGAGCAGTACTTC.

This chain connects TRBV29-1 to TRBJ1-1; D is uncertain. V was trimmed by 6 bases and J by 5 bases, leaving 13 bases between them. Germline V gene data show CDR1 as SQVTM and CDR2 as ANQGSEA. CDR3 length equals 12 residues. CDR3 region: CSVVTSGTEAFF. CDR3 bases: TGCAGCGTCGTGACTAGCGGGACTGAAGCTTTCTTT.

In the case of this clonotype: The CDR3 does not end in the conserved phenylalanine or tryptophan, so this is likely a read error. The chain carries TRBV11-2 and TRBJ1-4; D is perhaps TRBD1 (6 bases). The CDR3 extends over 15 amino acids. In germline, CDR1 is SGHAT, CDR2 FQNNGV. V lost 1 base, J lost 10 bases, and 16 bases lay in between. The CDR3 region has the DNA TGTGCCAGCAGCTTAGTCAAGTCAGGGGTCGGAAAACTGTTTTTA. This gives the protein CASSLVKSGVGKLFL.

This rearrangement joins TRBV2 to TRBJ1-5, with 7 bases lining up with TRBD1. The V and J ends lost 7 bases and 3 bases, in that order; junction bases with no gene match: 9. This CDR3 is 15 amino acids long. Germline values: CDR1 SNHLY, CDR2 FYNNEI. The CDR3 bases are TGTGCCAGCACCTCAGACAGGGTCTACAATCAGCCCCAGCATTTT. Encoded protein: CASTSDRVYNQPQHF.

The V call is TRBV9, the J call TRBJ2-7, with 7 bases fitting TRBD1. V shed 3 bases, J shed 7 bases, and the junction held 4 bases outside the gene matches. Germline CDR1 and CDR2: SGDLS and YYNGEE. This CDR3 contains 12 residues. The CDR3 here is CASSDDRAEQYF. CDR3 coding DNA: TGTGCCAGCAGCGACGACAGGGCAGAGCAGTACTTC. Supplemented by reference TRBV9 and TRBJ2-7, the full variable domain reads DSGVTQTPKHLITATGQRVTLRCSPRSGDLSVYWYQQSLDQGLQFLIQYYNGEERAKGNILERFSAQQFPDLHSELNLSSLELGDSALYFCASSDDRAEQYFGPGTRLTVT.

This clonotype occurred many times. V is TRBV19 and J is TRBJ1-5, with no clear D. Trimming took 5 bases from V and 5 from J, leaving 10 bases between them. Germline CDR1 reads LNHDA; CDR2 reads SQIVND (reference sequence). The length of the CDR3 is 13 residues. This CDR3 is CASSGTADQPQHF. DNA of the CDR3: TGTGCCAGTAGTGGAACAGCCGATCAGCCCCAGCATTTT.

This clonotype was observed a single time. V and J are TRBV7-2 and TRBJ2-5; no reliable D call. The CDR3 loop spans 14 amino acids. Trimming removed 3 bases from V and 0 bases from J, with 8 bases in between. Per the germline V gene, CDR1 is SGHTA and CDR2 is FQGNSA. CDR3 coding DNA: TGTGCCAGCAGCTTTACGGGTTACCAAGAGACCCAGTACTTC. This codes for CASSFTGYQETQYF.

This clonotype was counted at least ten times. The chain couples TRBV7-9 to TRBJ2-5; no definite D call. The CDR3 covers 14 residues. Germline lookup yields CDR1 SEHNR and CDR2 FQNEAQ (reference sequence). V lost 5 bases and J lost 4, with 14 bases in between. The CDR3 spells CASSLLGPGETQYF. DNA for the CDR3: TGTGCCAGCAGCCTGCTAGGACCGGGAGAGACCCAGTACTTC.

This clonotype has only a few counts. The genes are TRBV4-1 and TRBJ1-1, with D possibly being TRBD1 (5 bases). The CDR3 consists of 13 residues. Germline V CDR1 and CDR2: MGHRA, YSYEKL. Trimming pared 1 base from V and 4 bases from J, leaving 7 bases between. The DNA for the CDR3 is TGCGCCAGCAGCCAAGCAGGGTTCACTGAAGCTTTCTTT. It encodes CASSQAGFTEAFF.

In the case of this clonotype: Sequence at one end of the junction differs from germline and may be a read error. The DNA for the CDR3 is TGCGCCAGCAGCTTGCGGGGCGAGATGAACACCGAAGCTTTCTTT. Its translation is CASSLRGEMNTEAFF. The V and J genes are TRBV5-1 and TRBJ1-1; TRBD1 is a possible D gene (5 bases). The germline gives CDR1 SGHRS, CDR2 YFSETQ. CDR3 length: 15 residues.

V and J are TRBV5-5 and TRBJ2-7; 11 nucleotides match TRBD1. With 4 bases clipped from V and 2 bases from J, the junction kept 5 bases outside the gene matches. Germline values: CDR1 SGHKS, CDR2 YYEKEE (reference sequence). The CDR3 has 15 amino acids. DNA of the CDR3: TGTGCCAGCAGCGTAGGGACAGGGGGGACCTACGAGCAGTACTTC. It yields the protein CASSVGTGGTYEQYF.

At least ten counts were recorded for this clonotype. This chain connects TRBV10-3 to TRBJ1-3, with TRBD1 as a possible D gene (6 bases). Per the germline V gene, CDR1 is ENHRY and CDR2 is SYGVKD. Trimming pared 10 bases from V and 4 bases from J, leaving 14 bases between. This CDR3 is built from 13 residues. The CDR3 region is CASEEGGGNTIYF. CDR3 DNA sequence: TGTGCCAGCGAGGAGGGGGGCGGAAACACCATATATTTT.

The rearrangement links TRBV29-1 to TRBJ1-1, with a tentative D call TRBD1 (5 bases). Trimming stripped 4 bases from V and 1 base from J, with 10 bases between. The CDR3 sequence is 13 residues long. Germline CDR1 is SQVTM and CDR2 is ANQGSEA. CDR3: CSVGERGNTEAFF. CDR3 sequence (DNA): TGCAGCGTTGGTGAGAGGGGGAACACTGAAGCTTTCTTT.

This chain uses TRBV19 with TRBJ1-4, with a possible D match to TRBD1 (5 bases). Germline V lookup: CDR1 LNHDA, CDR2 SQIVND (reference sequence). The CDR3 has 15 amino acids. V was clipped by 5 bases and J by 0 bases, with 10 bases between them. CDR3 amino acids: CASSPLTATNEKLFF. The CDR3 bases are TGTGCCAGTAGTCCCCTGACAGCAACTAATGAAAAACTGTTTTTT.

This sequence joins TRBV6-6 and TRBJ1-2, with D perhaps TRBD1 (5 bases). Germline values: CDR1 MNHNY, CDR2 SVGAGI (reference sequence). Trimming took 2 bases from V and 8 from J, leaving 12 bases between them. This CDR3 is 13 amino acids long. Here the CDR3 DNA reads TGTGCCAGCAGTTACGGGGGGAGAGGCGGCTACACCTTC. Translation: CASSYGGRGGYTF.

The chain is built from TRBV29-1 and TRBJ2-5; TRBD1 might be the D (6 bases). CDR3 length equals 13 residues. The germline V and J ends were trimmed by 1 base and 3 bases, with 9 bases remaining between them. Germline V gives CDR1 SQVTM, CDR2 ANQGSEA. This CDR3 is CSVEGDIKETQYF. The CDR3 DNA sequence: TGCAGCGTTGAAGGGGACATAAAAGAGACCCAGTACTTC.

This rearrangement joins TRBV25-1 to TRBJ1-2, with D possibly TRBD1 on 5 matching bases. The V gene lost 4 bases and the J gene lost 4 bases, with 13 bases spanning the gap. The CDR3 runs to 14 residues. Looked up from germline, CDR1 is MGHDK and CDR2 is SYGVNS. The CDR3 DNA is TGTGCCAGCAGTGTATCCCGGGACGGCTATGGCTACACCTTC. Residues: CASSVSRDGYGYTF.

The rearrangement joins TRBV2 to TRBJ2-5; perhaps TRBD2 as D (5 bases). CDR1 and CDR2 from the germline V gene are SNHLY and FYNNEI. V gave up 8 bases and J gave up 0 bases, with 10 bases separating them. CDR3 length: 13 residues. This CDR3 reads CASLRGNQETQYF. The CDR3 DNA reads as TGTGCCAGCCTCCGAGGGAACCAAGAGACCCAGTACTTC.

This clonotype was found once. This chain links TRBV7-9 with TRBJ2-7; no firm D call. Trimming pared 5 bases from V and 0 bases from J, leaving 14 bases between. The V gene's germline CDR1 is SEHNR and CDR2 FQNEAQ (reference sequence). The CDR3 sequence is 15 residues long. The CDR3 DNA is TGTGCCAGCAGCCGCTTTCCAGGTGCCTCCTACGAGCAGTACTTC. As protein: CASSRFPGASYEQYF.

This clonotype was detected a few times. The V gene is TRBV6-1, the J gene TRBJ1-4, with D possibly TRBD1 on 6 matching bases. This CDR3 has 15 residues. CDR1 MNHNS and CDR2 SASEGT come from the germline V gene. With 5 bases removed from V and 6 bases from J, the gap between germline ends came to 16 bases. CDR3 nucleotides: TGTGCCAGCAGTCGACAGGTTGGGGATTATGAAAAACTGTTTTTT. Residues: CASSRQVGDYEKLFF.

CDR3 in DNA: TGTGCCAGCAGCTTGGGGGGGGAATTCCATCTTGGCTACACCTTC. Amino acid sequence: CASSLGGEFHLGYTF. The chain employs TRBV5-4 and TRBJ1-2, with a possible D match to TRBD1 (5 bases). V was shortened by 0 bases and J by 7 bases, with 16 bases between the two germline ends. Germline V CDR1 and CDR2: SGHNT, YYREEE (reference sequence). This CDR3 has 15 amino acids.

This clonotype was recorded a few times. The J gene is TRBJ2-7, the V gene TRBV20-1; the match to TRBD2 covers 11 bases. The V and J ends lost 6 bases and 2 bases, in that order; junction bases with no gene match: 9. The length of the CDR3 is 15 residues. Germline V CDR1 and CDR2: DFQATT, SNEGSKA (reference sequence). As DNA, the CDR3 is TGCAGTGCCGCCCCCATAGCGGGGGGGCCCTACGAGCAGTACTTC. Translated: CSAAPIAGGPYEQYF.

This clonotype turned up a few times. V usage is TRBV15 and J usage is TRBJ1-3; D may be TRBD1 (5 bases). The V and J ends lost 1 base and 0 bases respectively, with 10 bases between them. The germline gives CDR1 LNHNV, CDR2 YYDKDF (reference sequence). The CDR3 has 16 amino acids. This chain's CDR3 is CATSRGGGSSGNTIYF. The CDR3, as DNA: TGTGCCACCAGCAGAGGGGGCGGATCCTCTGGAAACACCATATATTTT.

This chain links TRBV7-2 with TRBJ1-2; D is unclear. Germline-derived CDR1 and CDR2 are SGHTA and FQGNSA. V was cut by 4 bases and J by 12 bases, with 9 bases left in between. The CDR3 contains 10 residues. CDR3 loop: CASSSSFNTF. CDR3 DNA: TGTGCCAGCAGCTCGTCTTTTAACACCTTC.

This chain uses TRBV7-8 with TRBJ2-7; D is possibly TRBD1 (6 bases). Germline V lookup: CDR1 SGHVS, CDR2 FQNEAQ. The length of the CDR3 is 13 residues. V lost 5 bases and J 10 bases, leaving 18 bases between the germline ends. In DNA form, the CDR3 reads TGTGCCAGCAGCCCAGGGGACCGAGCGAGTCAGTACTTC. Translating gives CASSPGDRASQYF.